These 19 T cell receptor beta chains came from one sample sequenced in a study of cytomegalovirus exposure and HLA in healthy donors. PCR was performed using 60 Vbeta and 13 Jbeta primers. Only in-frame clones appear in the TCRdb table, and some are missing; sequencing was by immunoSEQ multiplex PCR. Here the sample spans roughly 130,000 clones, over 60% being singletons. Specimen: PBMCs. All receptors come from a human donor in good health.

V is TRBV25-1 and J is TRBJ2-7; the D is unclear. Germline V gives CDR1 MGHDK, CDR2 SYGVNS. The CDR3 length is 12 residues. The germline V and J ends were trimmed by 5 bases and 8 bases, with 13 bases remaining between them. CDR3 region: CASSLSREKQYF. Written as DNA, the CDR3 is TGTGCCAGCAGTCTGTCTAGAGAAAAGCAGTACTTC.

This rearrangement joins TRBV6-1 to TRBJ2-2; D is perhaps TRBD2 (5 bases). This CDR3 is built from 15 residues. Germline CDR1 and CDR2: MNHNS and SASEGT. V gave up 4 bases and J gave up 7 bases, with 16 bases separating them. The CDR3 DNA is TGTGCCAGCAGTGTGTGGGGAGCGGCAGGCGGGGAGCTGTTTTTT. It codes for CASSVWGAAGGELFF.

The chain combines TRBV7-8 with TRBJ1-1; maybe TRBD1 (5 bases). The ends were cut back, 1 base at V and 8 bases at J, with 8 bases in the middle. There are 12 residues in the CDR3. Germline V CDR1 and CDR2: SGHVS, FQNEAQ. The CDR3 bases are TGTGCCAGCAGCTTAGGGACAATCGAAGCTTTCTTT. This sequence encodes CASSLGTIEAFF.

The chain's CDR3 is CASSLIHGGLAGVGEQYF. As DNA, the CDR3 is TGTGCCAGCAGCTTAATCCACGGGGGACTAGCGGGAGTTGGCGAGCAGTACTTC. The rearrangement joins TRBV7-3 to TRBJ2-7, with 14 bases identical to TRBD2. The CDR3 is made up of 18 amino acids. The J segment lost 6 bases and the V segment lost 1 base, leaving 11 bases of the junction unmatched. Germline assignment: CDR1 SGHTA and CDR2 FQGTGA.

The V and J genes are TRBV9 and TRBJ2-7; no firm D call. Between the trimmed V and J ends, which lost 0 bases and 2 bases, there was a span of 12 bases. The CDR3 covers 15 residues. Germline V gives CDR1 SGDLS, CDR2 YYNGEE. This CDR3 reads CASSVAPSPTYEQYF. CDR3 nucleotides: TGTGCCAGCAGCGTAGCCCCATCCCCCACCTACGAGCAGTACTTC.

The chain recombines TRBV7-8 with TRBJ1-1; D uncertain. Looked up from germline, CDR1 is SGHVS and CDR2 is FQNEAQ. The CDR3 runs 15 residues. Trimming removed 5 bases at V and 1 base at J, with 14 bases between. CDR3 DNA: TGTGCCAGCAGCACCCGAGAGTTACCGAACACTGAAGCTTTCTTT. Its translation is CASSTRELPNTEAFF.

V usage is TRBV9 and J usage is TRBJ2-7; 7 bases match TRBD1. The CDR3 spans 17 residues. Germline V gene data show CDR1 as SGDLS and CDR2 as YYNGEE. With V trimmed by 8 bases and J by 4 bases, 21 bases remained unmatched. CDR3 loop: CASITTLSDRVVYEQYF. The CDR3 nucleotides read TGTGCCAGTATCACTACCCTCTCCGACAGGGTCGTATACGAGCAGTACTTC.

The chain carries TRBV7-2 and TRBJ2-6, with TRBD1 matching 7 bases. Looked up from germline, CDR1 is SGHTA and CDR2 is FQGNSA. The V and J ends lost 1 base and 0 bases, in that order; junction bases with no gene match: 6. CDR3 length: 18 amino acids. In nucleotides, the CDR3 is TGTGCCAGCAGCTTAGGACAGGGAATCGTCTCTGGGGCCAACGTCCTGACTTTC. Translated, it gives CASSLGQGIVSGANVLTF.

The chain carries TRBV7-8 and TRBJ1-3; a possible D gene is TRBD1 (5 bases). CDR1 is SGHVS, CDR2 FQNEAQ, per germline. Trimming stripped 1 base from V and 9 bases from J, with 16 bases between. There are 15 residues in the CDR3. CDR3 nucleotide sequence: TGTGCCAGCAGCTTAGTTTCGGCACCCGGGGGCACCATATATTTT. Its translation is CASSLVSAPGGTIYF.

This clone was seen a handful of times. V gene TRBV29-1 combines with J gene TRBJ1-2, with 11 bases identical to TRBD1. Germline lookup yields CDR1 SQVTM and CDR2 ANQGSEA. The length of the CDR3 is 16 residues. J gave up 4 bases and V 0 bases, and 7 bases lay outside the gene matches. This CDR3 is CSVEEDPGQGGYGYTF. The CDR3 DNA sequence: TGCAGCGTTGAAGAAGATCCGGGACAGGGGGGCTATGGCTACACCTTC.

This chain links TRBV21-1 with TRBJ2-5; the DNA was not used to check the table's D call, TRBD1. TRBJ2-7 explains the end of the DNA better; the J call may be wrong. TRBV21-1 constitutes a pseudogene. This CDR3 contains 15 residues. The CDR3 reads CASSSKQVGPYEQYF. In nucleotides, the CDR3 is TGTGCCAGCAGCTCAAAACAGGTGGGTCCCTACGAGCAGTACTTC.

The sample holds a few counts of this clone. This sequence joins TRBV5-1 and TRBJ2-3; perhaps TRBD1 as D (6 bases). Trimming removed 2 bases at V and 0 bases at J, with 10 bases between. This CDR3 region has 15 residues. Germline V gene data show CDR1 as SGHRS and CDR2 as YFSETQ. The CDR3 reads CASSFTGTSTDTQYF. The CDR3 region has the DNA TGCGCCAGCAGCTTTACCGGGACAAGCACAGATACGCAGTATTTT. The full variable domain, completed using reference TRBV5-1 and TRBJ2-3, is KAGVTQTPRYLIKTRGQQVTLSCSPISGHRSVSWYQQTPGQGLQFLFEYFSETQRNKGNFPGRFSGRQFSNSRSEMNVSTLELGDSALYLCASSFTGTSTDTQYFGPGTRLTVL.

The rearrangement joins TRBV2 to TRBJ2-7; TRBD1 aligns across 10 bases. Germline CDR1 and CDR2: SNHLY and FYNNEI. The CDR3 extends over 14 amino acids. The ends lost 6 bases at V and 3 bases at J; junction bases unmatched: 5. CDR3 nucleotides: TGTGCCAGCAGGCGGACAGGGGGACACTACGAGCAGTACTTC. The encoded protein is CASRRTGGHYEQYF.

The gene calls are TRBV30 and TRBJ2-5; no clear D gene. The CDR3 runs to 12 residues. V lost 2 bases and J lost 5, with 9 bases in between. Germline lookup yields CDR1 GTSNPN and CDR2 SVGIG (reference sequence). The chain's CDR3 is CAWSPGVETQYF. The CDR3 DNA is TGTGCCTGGAGTCCAGGCGTTGAGACCCAGTACTTC.

The chain combines TRBV4-3 with TRBJ1-4; the D is unclear. CDR3 length: 16 residues. The V and J ends lost 0 bases and 8 bases respectively, with 16 bases between them. The germline CDR1 and CDR2 sequences are LGHNA and YSLEER. The CDR3 reads CASSQDLAGSPEKLFF. The CDR3 nucleotides read TGCGCCAGCAGCCAAGATCTCGCGGGGAGTCCCGAAAAACTGTTTTTT.

The chain uses TRBV2 and TRBJ2-3; weak D call: TRBD1 (6 bases). Trimming left V 4 bases short and J 1 base short, with 9 bases between. Germline values: CDR1 SNHLY, CDR2 FYNNEI. This CDR3 comprises 14 residues. The CDR3 DNA is TGTGCCAGCAGTGGAAACAGGGGCACAGATACGCAGTATTTT. Encoded protein: CASSGNRGTDTQYF.

This chain joins TRBV14 and TRBJ1-1; D might be TRBD1 (5 bases). Germline V gene lookup returns CDR1 SGHDN and CDR2 FVKESK. This CDR3 comprises 13 residues. The V gene lost 3 bases and the J gene lost 5 bases, with 10 bases spanning the gap. The CDR3 protein is CASSQAGLTEAFF. The CDR3 DNA follows: TGTGCCAGCAGCCAGGCAGGGTTGACTGAAGCTTTCTTT.

This clone was detected a few times. The gene calls are TRBV28 and TRBJ1-2, with D possibly matching TRBD1 (5 bases). The germline V gene has CDR1 MDHEN and CDR2 SYDVKM. This CDR3 is 13 amino acids long. Trimming pared 5 bases from V and 6 bases from J, leaving 13 bases between. CDR3 protein: CASSPSLQDGYTF. The CDR3 nucleotides read TGTGCCAGCAGTCCCTCATTACAGGATGGCTACACCTTC.

The chain has TRBV7-2 and TRBJ1-2; D remains ambiguous. The V gene's germline CDR1 is SGHTA and CDR2 FQGNSA. Trimming removed 7 bases at V and 6 bases at J, with 24 bases between. This CDR3 is 16 amino acids long. The CDR3 region has the DNA TGTGCCAGCACCGAGGAGGAGATATCGATTTGGAATGGCTACACCTTC. This encodes CASTEEEISIWNGYTF.